This TCR beta chain comes out of a study of T cell changes during pregnancy in multiple sclerosis. TCRdb's table, derived via immunoSEQ multiplex PCR, lists solely in-frame clones and lacks some. The table includes 60,000 to 65,000 clones, around 93% detected once. This clone was detected only once. Looked up from germline, CDR1 is MNHNY and CDR2 is SVGAGI (reference sequence). The CDR3 length is 14 residues. V lost 6 bases to trimming and J lost 1 base; unmatched junction nucleotides: 5. The gene calls are TRBV6-6 and TRBJ2-7, with 8 bases lining up with TRBD1. The sequencing used peripheral blood, collected in the second trimester of pregnancy. The sequence derives from a female donor in good health, enrolled as a control in a pregnancy study. CDR3 sequence: CASSVQGGSYEQYF. The CDR3 nucleotides are TGTGCCAGCAGCGTACAGGGGGGTTCCTACGAGCAGTACTTC.